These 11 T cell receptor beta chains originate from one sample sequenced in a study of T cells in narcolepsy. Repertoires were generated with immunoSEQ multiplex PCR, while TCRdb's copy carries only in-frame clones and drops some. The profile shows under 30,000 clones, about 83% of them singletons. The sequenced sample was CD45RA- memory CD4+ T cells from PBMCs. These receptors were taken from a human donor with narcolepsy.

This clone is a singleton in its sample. CDR3: CASSYLGQGPAYGYTF. DNA of the CDR3: TGTGCCAGCAGTTACCTGGGACAGGGCCCTGCCTATGGCTACACCTTC. J is TRBJ1-2 and V is TRBV6-5; 9 bases agree with TRBD1. V lost 2 bases and J lost 4; bases outside the gene matches: 8. The CDR3 consists of 16 residues. From germline, CDR1 is MNHEY and CDR2 SVGAGI.

The CDR3 region is CASSPGQGGNQPQHF. CDR3 DNA: TGTGCCAGCTCACCCGGACAGGGAGGCAATCAGCCCCAGCATTTT. The rearrangement uses TRBV18 and TRBJ1-5, with TRBD1 matching over 8 bases. This CDR3 has 15 residues. Germline V gene sequence: CDR1 KGHSH, CDR2 LQKENI. The ends lost 3 bases at V and 2 bases at J; junction bases unmatched: 3.

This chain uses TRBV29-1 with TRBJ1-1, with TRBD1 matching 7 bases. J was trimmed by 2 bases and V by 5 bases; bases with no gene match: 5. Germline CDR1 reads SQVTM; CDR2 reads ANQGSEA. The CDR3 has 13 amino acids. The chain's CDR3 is CSVSGTENTEAFF. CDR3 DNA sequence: TGCAGCGTTTCTGGGACAGAAAACACTGAAGCTTTCTTT.

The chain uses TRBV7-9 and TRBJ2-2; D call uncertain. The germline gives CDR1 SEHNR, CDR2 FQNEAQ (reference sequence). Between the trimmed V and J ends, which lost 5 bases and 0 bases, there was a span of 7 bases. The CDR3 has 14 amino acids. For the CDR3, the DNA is TGTGCCAGCAGCCCCGCGACGAACACCGGGGAGCTGTTTTTT. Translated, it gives CASSPATNTGELFF.

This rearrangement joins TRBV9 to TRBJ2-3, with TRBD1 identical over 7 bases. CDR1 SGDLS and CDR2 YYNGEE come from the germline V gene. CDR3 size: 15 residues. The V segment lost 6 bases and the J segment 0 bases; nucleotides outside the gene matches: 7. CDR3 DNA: TGTGCCAGCACCCCGTGGGGACAGAGCACAGATACGCAGTATTTT. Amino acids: CASTPWGQSTDTQYF.

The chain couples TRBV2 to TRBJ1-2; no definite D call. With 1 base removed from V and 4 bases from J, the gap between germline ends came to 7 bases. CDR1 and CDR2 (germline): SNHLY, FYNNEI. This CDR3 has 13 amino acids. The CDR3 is CASSEGESYGYTF. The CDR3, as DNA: TGTGCCAGCAGTGAAGGGGAATCCTATGGCTACACCTTC.

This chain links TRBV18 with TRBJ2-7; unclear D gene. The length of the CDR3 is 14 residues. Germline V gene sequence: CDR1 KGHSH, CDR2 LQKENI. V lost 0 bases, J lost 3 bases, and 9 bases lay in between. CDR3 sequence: CASSPPSGHYEQYF. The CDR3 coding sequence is TGTGCCAGCTCACCACCGTCCGGGCACTACGAGCAGTACTTC.

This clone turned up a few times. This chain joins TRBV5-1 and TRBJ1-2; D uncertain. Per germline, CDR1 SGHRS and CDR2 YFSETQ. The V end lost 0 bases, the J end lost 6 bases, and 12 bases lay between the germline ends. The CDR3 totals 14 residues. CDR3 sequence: CASSLGGGRDGYTF. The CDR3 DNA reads TGCGCCAGCAGCTTGGGTGGAGGGCGCGATGGCTACACCTTC.

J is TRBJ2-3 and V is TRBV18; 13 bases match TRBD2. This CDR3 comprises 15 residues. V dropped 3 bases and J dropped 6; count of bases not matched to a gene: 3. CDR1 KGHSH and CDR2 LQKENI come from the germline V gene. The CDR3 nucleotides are TGTGCCAGCTCACCGGGGACTAGCGGGACGGATACGCAGTATTTT. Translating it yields CASSPGTSGTDTQYF.

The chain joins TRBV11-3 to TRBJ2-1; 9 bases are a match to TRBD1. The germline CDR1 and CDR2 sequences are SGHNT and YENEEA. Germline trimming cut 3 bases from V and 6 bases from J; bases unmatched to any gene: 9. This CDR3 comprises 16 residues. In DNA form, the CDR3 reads TGTGCCAGCAGCTTTGGACAGGGGTCCCCCTTCAATGAGCAGTTCTTC. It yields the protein CASSFGQGSPFNEQFF.

The CDR3 is CASSPSVRNTEAFF. In DNA, the CDR3 is TGTGCCAGCAGTCCCTCGGTCCGGAACACTGAAGCTTTCTTT. The V gene is TRBV7-2, the J gene TRBJ1-1; the D is unclear. The V end lost 6 bases, the J end lost 1 base, and 12 bases lay between the germline ends. Germline V gene lookup returns CDR1 SGHTA and CDR2 FQGNSA. The CDR3 is 14 amino acids.